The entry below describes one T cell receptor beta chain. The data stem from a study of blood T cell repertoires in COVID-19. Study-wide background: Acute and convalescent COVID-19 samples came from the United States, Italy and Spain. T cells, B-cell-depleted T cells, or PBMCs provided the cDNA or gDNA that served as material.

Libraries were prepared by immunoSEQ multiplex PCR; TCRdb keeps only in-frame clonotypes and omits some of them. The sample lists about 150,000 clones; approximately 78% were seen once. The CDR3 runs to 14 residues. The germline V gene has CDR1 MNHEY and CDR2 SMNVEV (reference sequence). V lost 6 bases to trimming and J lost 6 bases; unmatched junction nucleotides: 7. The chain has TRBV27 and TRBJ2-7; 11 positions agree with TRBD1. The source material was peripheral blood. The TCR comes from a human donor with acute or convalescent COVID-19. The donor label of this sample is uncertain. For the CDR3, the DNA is TGTGCCAGCAGACGGACAGGGGGCGCTTTCGAGCAGTACTTC. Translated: CASRRTGGAFEQYF.